The TCR beta chain described here comes from a study of vaccination and CD4 T cells after COVID-19 (dated by TCRdb to between 2020 and 2023). With regard to the full study: Every convalescent patient had a positive nasal swab PCR test for SARS-CoV-2, with mild disease in 9 or 10 patients and severe disease in one. Post-vaccine blood samples were obtained a median of around 74 days after the second vaccine dose, with a range of roughly 14 to 241 days. Post-COVID blood samples from convalescent patients were collected a median of around 100 days after diagnosis, with a range of roughly 35 to 180 days. The cultures were stimulated with overlapping spike peptide pools from SARS-CoV-2 and from the common cold coronaviruses HCoV-NL63, HCoV-OC43 and HCoV-229E. Two doses of either the Pfizer-BioNTech BNT162b2 vaccine (n=8) or the Moderna mRNA-1273 vaccine (n=2) were administered to participants. The convalescent cohort comprised six males and four females, including two Hispanic individuals, seven Caucasians, two Asians and one multiracial person. The spike-specific CD4+ TCR repertoire was compared before and after mRNA vaccination in 10 to 11 COVID-19 convalescent patients and a handful of infection-naive healthy vaccine recipients. As controls, cultures received a CEFX viral epitope pool (the positive control), an HIV-1 Nef peptide pool (the negative control), or no peptide at all.

Library construction relied on PCR. At the Johns Hopkins FTIC core, DNA from the cultured CD4+ T cells underwent TCR sequencing with the Oncomine TCR Beta short-read assay. The QIAamp micro DNA kit was used to extract genomic DNA from the cultured CD4+ T cells. Oncomine TCR Beta libraries from cultured CD4+ T cells were pooled using unique dual indexes and sequenced on an Illumina iSeq 100. As for how the authors treated the data: Non-productive sequences were filtered out, and CDR3s that did not start with C, did not end with F or W, or were shorter than 7 amino acids were discarded. The MANAFEST web application identified antigen-specific clonotypes by comparing peptide-stimulated wells against reference wells and other culture wells. For a clone to be called positive, the clone needed an FDR below 0.05, an odds ratio above 5, and a productive frequency above 0.1% in at least two of three replicate wells. Clonotypes that were significantly expanded in both SARS-CoV-2 spike wells and at least one common cold coronavirus spike condition were defined as cross-reactive. Using R version 3.6.1, CDR3 homology was evaluated through Levenshtein distances (stringdist) along with unrooted phylogenetic trees (ape). TCRdb cleaned the public reads at Q25 with fastp, built clones with MiXCR and kept in-frame beta chains. Identical CDR3 proteins give one entry, which carries the most common genes and DNA. The V and J calls were not made by the authors but by TCRdb's processing. For this sample there are some 20,000 distinct CDR3 sequences; about 66% appear just once. The ten largest clones capture 3.5% to 4.5% of the sample.

Details on this clonotype: The antigen this receptor binds is unknown. There are no base qualities to consult, and no much larger clone falls within one base.

The germline V gene sets CDR1 to LGHNA and CDR2 to YNFKEQ. There are 13 amino acids in the CDR3, from cysteine to phenylalanine inclusive. Here the CDR3 DNA is all that survives: 39 bases in frame from base 1. After removal of 3 bases from V and 9 bases from J, the junction retains 1 base not matched to a gene. Taken with the paper, the label for treatment or condition translates to: approximately 10-day PBMC culture with coronavirus spike peptide pools or control peptides (ViraFEST assay). The study used the ViraFEST assay, which expanded antigen-specific T cells with peptide pools and then identified expanded clonotypes by TCR sequencing. The convalescent patients' positive SARS-CoV-2 PCR tests were from March to December 2020, which was before the Alpha, Beta and Delta variants emerged in the United States. Each well held 1.5 million to 2.5 million PBMCs cultured with about 9.8 ug/ml peptide pools in IMDM containing around 5% human AB serum and 9 to 10 IU/ml IL-2. On days 3 and 7, half of the culture medium was replaced with fresh IL-2-containing medium. Once the cells had been in culture for around 10 days, the EasySep CD4+ T cell isolation kit was used to isolate CD4+ T cells by negative selection. PBMCs were separated from whole blood using Ficoll-Paque Plus gradient centrifugation and then either used fresh or cryopreserved at -140C. Culture conditions were generally each tested in triplicate wells.

Here is what the overall study found, with its caveats: In convalescent patients, a median roughly 87% of post-vaccine SARS-CoV-2-reactive clones were detected only after vaccination, suggesting vaccine-specific priming. Although the median number of SARS-CoV-2-reactive clonotypes went up from roughly 20 after infection to around 40 after vaccination, the increase was not significant. The number of convalescent patients in the study was relatively small, and the study did not examine early timepoints following natural infection. Of the vaccine-specific clones in convalescent patients, 304 of 307, or nearly all, reacted only to SARS-CoV-2 spike and did not cross-react with common cold coronaviruses.

The source of this sequence is a human donor who had recovered from COVID-19. Sequencing was performed on CD4+ T cells from blood, cultured in vitro. This receptor chain uses TRBV4-2 and TRBJ1-6; TRBD1 fits 8 bases in the junction. Read as DNA, the sequence is TGTGCCAGCAGCCAGGACAGGGCTTCACCCCTCCACTTT. Translation gives CASSQDRASPLHF.